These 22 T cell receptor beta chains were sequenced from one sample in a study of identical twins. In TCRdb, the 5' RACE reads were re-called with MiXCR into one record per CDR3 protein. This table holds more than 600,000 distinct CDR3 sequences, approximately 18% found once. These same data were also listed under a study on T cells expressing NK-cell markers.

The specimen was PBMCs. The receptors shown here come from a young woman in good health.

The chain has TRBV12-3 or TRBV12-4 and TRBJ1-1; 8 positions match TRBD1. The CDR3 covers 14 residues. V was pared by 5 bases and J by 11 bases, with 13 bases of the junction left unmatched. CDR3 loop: CASSPPGQGNNAFF. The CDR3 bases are TGTGCCAGCAGTCCGCCCGGACAGGGAAATAACGCTTTCTTT.

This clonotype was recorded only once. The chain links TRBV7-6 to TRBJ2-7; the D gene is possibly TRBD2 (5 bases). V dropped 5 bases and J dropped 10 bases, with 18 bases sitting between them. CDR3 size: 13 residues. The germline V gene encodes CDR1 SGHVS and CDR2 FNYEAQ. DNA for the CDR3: TGTGCCAGCAGCAGCCGGGATCAAAGAGTCCAGTACTTC. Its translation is CASSSRDQRVQYF.

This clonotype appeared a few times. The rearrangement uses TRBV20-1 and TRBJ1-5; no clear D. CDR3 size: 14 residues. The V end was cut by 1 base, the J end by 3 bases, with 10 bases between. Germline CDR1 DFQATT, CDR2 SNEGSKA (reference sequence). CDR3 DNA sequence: TGCAGTGCTAGAGTTCCGGAAGTCAATCAGCCCCAGCATTTT. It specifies CSARVPEVNQPQHF.

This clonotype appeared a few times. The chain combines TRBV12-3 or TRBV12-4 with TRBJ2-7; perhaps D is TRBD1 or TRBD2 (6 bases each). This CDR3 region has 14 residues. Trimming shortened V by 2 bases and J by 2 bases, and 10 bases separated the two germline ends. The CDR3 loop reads CASSLRGRTYEQYF. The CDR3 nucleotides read TGTGCCAGCAGTTTAAGGGGGAGGACCTACGAGCAGTACTTC.

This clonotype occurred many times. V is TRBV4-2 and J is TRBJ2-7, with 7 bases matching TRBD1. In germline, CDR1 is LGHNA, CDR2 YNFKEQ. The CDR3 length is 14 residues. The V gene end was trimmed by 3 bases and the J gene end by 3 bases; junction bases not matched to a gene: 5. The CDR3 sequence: CASSHRTGSYEQYF. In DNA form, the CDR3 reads TGTGCCAGCAGCCACCGGACAGGTAGCTACGAGCAGTACTTC.

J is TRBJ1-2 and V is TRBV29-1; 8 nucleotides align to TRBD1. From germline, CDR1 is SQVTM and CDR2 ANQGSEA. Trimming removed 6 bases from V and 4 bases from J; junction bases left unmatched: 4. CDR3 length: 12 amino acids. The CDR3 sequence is CSVTDRGYGYTF. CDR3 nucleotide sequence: TGCAGCGTCACAGACAGGGGCTATGGCTACACCTTC.

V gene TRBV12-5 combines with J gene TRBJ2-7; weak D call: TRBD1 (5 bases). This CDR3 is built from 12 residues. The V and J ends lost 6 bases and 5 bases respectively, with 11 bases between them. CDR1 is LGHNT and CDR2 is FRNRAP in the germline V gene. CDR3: CASGLGVHEQYF. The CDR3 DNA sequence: TGTGCTAGTGGCCTAGGGGTCCACGAGCAGTACTTC.

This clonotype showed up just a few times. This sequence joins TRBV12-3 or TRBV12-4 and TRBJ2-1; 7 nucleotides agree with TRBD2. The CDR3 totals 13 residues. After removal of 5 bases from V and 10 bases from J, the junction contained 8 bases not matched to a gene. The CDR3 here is CASSPKGREEQFF. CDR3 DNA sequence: TGTGCCAGCAGTCCTAAGGGGCGGGAGGAGCAGTTCTTC.

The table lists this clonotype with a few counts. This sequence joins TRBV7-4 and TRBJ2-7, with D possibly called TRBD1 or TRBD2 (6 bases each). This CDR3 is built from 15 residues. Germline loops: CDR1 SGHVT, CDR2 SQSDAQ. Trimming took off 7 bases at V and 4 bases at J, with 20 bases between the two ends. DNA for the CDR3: TGTGCCAGCATCATCACCCCGAGGGGGAGGTACGAGCAGTACTTC. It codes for CASIITPRGRYEQYF. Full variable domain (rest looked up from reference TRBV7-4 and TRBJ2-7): GAGVSQSPRYKVAKRGRDVALRCDSISGHVTLYWYRQTLGQGSEVLTYSQSDAQRDKSGRPSGRFSAERPERSVSTLKIQRTEQGDSAVYLCASIITPRGRYEQYFGPGTRLTVT.

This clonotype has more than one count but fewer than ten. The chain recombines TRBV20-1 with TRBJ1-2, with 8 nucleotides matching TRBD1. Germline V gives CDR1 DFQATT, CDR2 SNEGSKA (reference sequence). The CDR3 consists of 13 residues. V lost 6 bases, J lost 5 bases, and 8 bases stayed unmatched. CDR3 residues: CSAQGQEPYGYTF. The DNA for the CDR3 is TGCAGTGCCCAGGGACAGGAACCATATGGCTACACCTTC.

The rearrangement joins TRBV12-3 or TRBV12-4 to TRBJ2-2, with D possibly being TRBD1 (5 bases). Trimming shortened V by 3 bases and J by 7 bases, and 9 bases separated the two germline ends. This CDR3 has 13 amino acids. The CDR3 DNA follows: TGTGCCAGCAGTTTGGGGCAGGACGGGGAGCTGTTTTTT. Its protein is CASSLGQDGELFF.

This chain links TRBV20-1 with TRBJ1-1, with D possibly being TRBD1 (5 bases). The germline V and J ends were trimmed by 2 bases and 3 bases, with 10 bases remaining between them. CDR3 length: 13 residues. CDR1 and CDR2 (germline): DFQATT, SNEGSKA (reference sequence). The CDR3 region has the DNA TGCAGTGCTAGACCTCTGACAGACACTGAAGCTTTCTTT. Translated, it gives CSARPLTDTEAFF.

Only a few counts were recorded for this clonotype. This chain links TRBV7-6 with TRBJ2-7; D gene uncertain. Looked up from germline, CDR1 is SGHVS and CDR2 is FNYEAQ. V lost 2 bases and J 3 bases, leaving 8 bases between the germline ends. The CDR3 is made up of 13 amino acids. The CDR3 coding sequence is TGTGCCAGCAGCTTAATAGAAGACTACGAGCAGTACTTC. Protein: CASSLIEDYEQYF.

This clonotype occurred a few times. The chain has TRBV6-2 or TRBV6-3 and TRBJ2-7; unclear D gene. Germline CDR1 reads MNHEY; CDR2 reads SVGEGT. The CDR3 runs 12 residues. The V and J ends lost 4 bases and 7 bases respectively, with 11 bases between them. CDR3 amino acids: CASSSRRTEQYF. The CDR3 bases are TGTGCCAGCAGTTCGAGGCGAACGGAGCAGTACTTC.

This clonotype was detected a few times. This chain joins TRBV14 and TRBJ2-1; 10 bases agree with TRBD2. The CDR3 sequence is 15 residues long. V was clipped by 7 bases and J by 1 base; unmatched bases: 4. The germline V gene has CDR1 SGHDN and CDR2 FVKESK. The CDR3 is CASTPTSGSYNEQFF. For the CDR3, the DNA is TGTGCCAGCACCCCGACTAGCGGGTCCTACAATGAGCAGTTCTTC.

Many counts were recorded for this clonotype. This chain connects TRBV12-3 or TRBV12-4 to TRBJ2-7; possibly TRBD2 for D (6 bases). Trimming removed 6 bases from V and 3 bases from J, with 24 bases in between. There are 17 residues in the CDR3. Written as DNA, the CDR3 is TGTGCCAGCAGCCGGAGGGGATCGGGGCAGACTATCTACGAGCAGTACTTC. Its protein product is CASSRRGSGQTIYEQYF.

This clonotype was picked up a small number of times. The CDR3 protein is CASGSTGDGYTF. As DNA, the CDR3 is TGTGCTAGTGGTTCCACAGGGGATGGCTACACCTTC. The genes are TRBV12-5 and TRBJ1-2; 7 nucleotides agree with TRBD1. The ends lost 4 bases at V and 6 bases at J; junction bases unmatched: 2. The germline gives CDR1 LGHNT, CDR2 FRNRAP. The CDR3 length is 12 residues.

In DNA form, the CDR3 reads TGTGCCAGCAGCTTAGCCCCTAGCGGGAGCCCGGATACGCAGTATTTT. It is translated as CASSLAPSGSPDTQYF. The chain recombines TRBV7-2 with TRBJ2-3; TRBD2 agrees at 10 bases. The germline CDR1 and CDR2 sequences are SGHTA and FQGNSA. V was pared by 0 bases and J by 6 bases, with 6 bases of the junction left unmatched. The CDR3 is made up of 16 amino acids.

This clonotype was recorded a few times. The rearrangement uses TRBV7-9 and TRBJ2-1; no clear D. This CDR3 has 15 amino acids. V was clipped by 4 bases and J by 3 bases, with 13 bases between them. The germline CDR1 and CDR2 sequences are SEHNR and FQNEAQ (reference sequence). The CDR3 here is CASSYLGDIYNEQFF. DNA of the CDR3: TGTGCCAGCAGCTACCTTGGGGATATCTACAATGAGCAGTTCTTC.

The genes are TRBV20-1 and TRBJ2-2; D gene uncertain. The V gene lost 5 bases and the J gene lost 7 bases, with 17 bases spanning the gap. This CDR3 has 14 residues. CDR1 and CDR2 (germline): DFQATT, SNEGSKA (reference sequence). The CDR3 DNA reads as TGCAGTGCTTCCCTGGGTCGGATTGGCGGGGAGCTGTTTTTT. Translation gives CSASLGRIGGELFF.

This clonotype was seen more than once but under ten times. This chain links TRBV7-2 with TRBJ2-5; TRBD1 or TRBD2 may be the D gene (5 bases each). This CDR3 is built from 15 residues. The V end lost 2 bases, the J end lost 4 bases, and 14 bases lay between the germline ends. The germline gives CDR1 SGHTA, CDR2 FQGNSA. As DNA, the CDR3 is TGTGCCAGCAGCTTATTAGGGACCCTAGGAGAGACCCAGTACTTC. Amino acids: CASSLLGTLGETQYF.

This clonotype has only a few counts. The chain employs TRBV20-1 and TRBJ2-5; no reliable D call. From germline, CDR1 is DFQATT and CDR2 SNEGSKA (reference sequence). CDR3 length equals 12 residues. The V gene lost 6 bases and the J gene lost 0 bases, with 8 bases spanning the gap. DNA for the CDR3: TGCAGTGCCAGGCTACACCAAGAGACCCAGTACTTC. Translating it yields CSARLHQETQYF.